This TCR beta chain appears in the sequencing data of a study of shared clonotypes between healthy human individuals. The CDR3 is made up of 14 amino acids. CDR1 and CDR2 from the germline V gene are MNHNS and SASEGT. V lost 2 bases, J lost 3 bases, and 8 bases lay in between. Template for every sorted-subset replicate PCR totaled around 200 ng DNA, 25,000 to 35,000 T cell genomes. Profiled with immunoSEQ multiplex PCR; TCRdb holds only in-frame clones, not every one. The table shows 150,000 to 200,000 clones, with 65% to 80% occurring only once. This receptor was obtained from a man aged 25 to 40 in good health. Sequenced: memory CD4+ T cells sorted from blood. As to subset: CD45RA-negative fraction. This chain uses TRBV6-1 with TRBJ2-4, with D tentatively TRBD1 (6 bases). The CDR3 region is CASSETRGKNIQYF. The CDR3 DNA is TGTGCCAGCAGTGAAACCAGGGGCAAAAACATTCAGTACTTC.